This T cell receptor beta chain is drawn from a study of shared clonotypes between healthy human individuals. Libraries were prepared by immunoSEQ multiplex PCR; TCRdb keeps only in-frame clonotypes and omits some of them. Counted here are roughly 760,000 clones, around 74% occurring once; the ten biggest clones make up less than 2%. Germline assignment: CDR1 SQVTM and CDR2 ANQGSEA. The CDR3 extends over 14 amino acids. V dropped 6 bases and J dropped 6; count of bases not matched to a gene: 8. The material sequenced was memory CD4+ T cells sorted from blood. Regarding subset: CD45RA-negative fraction. This receptor was identified in a woman aged 25 to 39 in good health. The rearrangement links TRBV29-1 to TRBJ2-1; TRBD2 aligns across 10 bases. The CDR3 nucleotides read TGCAGCGTGAGGGAGCCTAGCGGGAGCAATGAGCAGTTCTTC. Translation gives CSVREPSGSNEQFF.